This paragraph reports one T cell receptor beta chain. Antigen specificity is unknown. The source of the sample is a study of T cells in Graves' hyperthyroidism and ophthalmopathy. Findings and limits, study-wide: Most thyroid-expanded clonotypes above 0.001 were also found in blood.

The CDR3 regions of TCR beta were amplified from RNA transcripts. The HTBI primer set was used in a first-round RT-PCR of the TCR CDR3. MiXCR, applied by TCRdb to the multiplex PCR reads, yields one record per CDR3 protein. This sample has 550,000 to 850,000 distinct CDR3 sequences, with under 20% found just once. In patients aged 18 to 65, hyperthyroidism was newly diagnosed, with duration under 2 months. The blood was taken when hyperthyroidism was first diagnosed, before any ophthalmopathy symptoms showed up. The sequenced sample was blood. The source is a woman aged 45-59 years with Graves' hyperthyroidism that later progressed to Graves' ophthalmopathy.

The CDR3 spells CATSDFVAGSYNEQFF. In nucleotides, the CDR3 is TGTGCCACCAGTGATTTTGTTGCGGGGAGCTACAATGAGCAGTTCTTC. The J gene is TRBJ2-1, the V gene TRBV24-1; the D gene is possibly TRBD2 (6 bases). V lost 1 base, J lost 3 bases, and 12 bases lay in between. This CDR3 is 16 amino acids long. Germline V CDR1 and CDR2: KGHDR, SFDVKD.